This T cell receptor beta chain was obtained from a study of T cell responses to AZD1222 COVID-19 vaccine. The study, taken as a whole, reports: Baseline testing showed seropositivity in only a handful of AZD1222 recipients. It was only after the peak T cell response that any repertoires were sampled.

The CDR3 consists of 16 residues. V lost 4 bases and J lost 5; bases outside the gene matches: 12. CDR1 is MGHRA and CDR2 is YSYEKL in the germline V gene. Comment on this clone: Its matching antigen is unknown. Other DNA sequences in the same sample also yield this CDR3.

TCRdb keeps only in-frame clones here, not all; method: immunoSEQ multiplex PCR. The sample shows nearly 110,000 clones, 80% to 95% of them seen only once. The sequence derives from an adult who received the AZD1222 COVID-19 vaccine. The V and J genes are TRBV4-1 and TRBJ2-7; 9 positions match TRBD2. Specimen: peripheral blood, collected 28 days after the second AZD1222 dose. The CDR3 DNA is TGCGCCAGCAGCCTCGTCGGGGGCGGGAGGGTGGACGAGCAGTACTTC. Translating it yields CASSLVGGGRVDEQYF.